Given below is one T cell receptor (beta chain) in context. What it binds is unknown. Treatment of the sample: approximately nine-day PBMC culture with coronavirus spike peptide pools or control peptides (ViraFEST assay). Cells were cultured for approximately ten days, and then CD4+ T cells were isolated by negative selection. The CDR3 sequence is 14 residues long. Germline V gene data show CDR1 as SGHRS and CDR2 as YFSETQ. Trimming pared 9 bases from V and 0 bases from J, leaving 15 bases between. These data are taken from a study of vaccination and CD4 T cells after COVID-19. An Oncomine TCR Beta short-read assay was used to sequence the DNA from cultured CD4+ T cells. TCRdb processed the PCR reads anew with MiXCR; each CDR3 protein has one entry. The table has under 9,500 distinct CDR3 sequences, 50% to 70% seen once.

Material for sequencing was CD4+ T cells from blood, cultured in vitro. The chain employs TRBV5-1 and TRBJ1-1, with unresolved D. The clonotype originates from a human donor who had recovered from COVID-19. Here the CDR3 DNA reads TGCGCCACTTCGGTTAACGGGATGAACACTGAAGCTTTCTTT. Its protein is CATSVNGMNTEAFF.